This T cell receptor (beta chain) is from a study of cytomegalovirus exposure and HLA in healthy donors. The overall study: Researchers found that about 82% of a few hundred genotyped donors fell within the Caucasian-associated ancestry cluster.

Use of 60 Vbeta and 13 Jbeta primers characterized the PCR. Some clones are missing from TCRdb's copy, which holds only in-frame ones; the method was immunoSEQ multiplex PCR. Among approximately 190,000 clones listed, under 70% were seen once. Germline values: CDR1 SGHAT, CDR2 FQNNGV. This CDR3 is built from 12 residues. This sequence joins TRBV11-2 and TRBJ2-5; D ambiguous. The J call may be in error: the DNA end matches TRBJ2-7 better. The sample taken for sequencing was PBMCs. This TCR derives from a middle-aged man in good health and CMV-seropositive. The CDR3 DNA reads TGTGCCAGCAGCTTAGCCGAGTCCGAGCAGTACTTC. Translating it yields CASSLAESEQYF.